Listed below are T cell receptor beta chains from one sample, sequenced in a study of technical replicates of blood from a handful of donors. The protocol was immunoSEQ multiplex PCR, while the TCRdb copy is restricted to in-frame clones and leaves out a portion. The sample has about 16,000 clones; more than 75% are singletons. The specimen sequenced was PBMCs. The receptors shown here come from a human donor in good health. CDR3s include the opening cysteine and the closing phenylalanine or tryptophan. Fields, in order: V gene, clone size, J gene, D gene, CDR3 DNA, CDR3 protein. A D gene is named only where the DNA matches it firmly. Only some rows state a clone size, as once, few, many or a class for expanded clones.

>TRBV11-2|NA|TRBJ2-7|NA
TGTGCCAGCAGCTTTAAGGGGCGATTCTACGAGCAGTACTTC
CASSFKGRFYEQYF
>TRBV2|NA|TRBJ2-6|TRBD2
TGTGCCAGCAGTGAATGGGGGACTAGATCTGGGGCCAACGTCCTGACTTTC
CASSEWGTRSGANVLTF
>TRBV6-1|NA|TRBJ2-5|NA
TGTGCCAGCAGTGAAGCGCACGGAGAGACCCAGTACTTC
CASSEAHGETQYF
>TRBV9|NA|TRBJ2-5|TRBD2
TGTGCCAGCAGCGCTAGACTAGCGGGAGTTGATGAGACCCAGTACTTC
CASSARLAGVDETQYF
>TRBV5-6|NA|TRBJ2-4|NA
TGTGCCAGCAGCTTGGAGGCAGGGGCAAACATTCAGTACTTC
CASSLEAGANIQYF
>TRBV7-6|NA|TRBJ2-7|TRBD2
TGTGCCAGCAGCCCGTTCGGCGGGAGGGCATACGAGCAGTACTTC
CASSPFGGRAYEQYF
>TRBV6-5|NA|TRBJ1-3|NA
TGTGCCAGCAGTTACTCGAGTATCCTAGGAAACACCATATATTTT
CASSYSSILGNTIYF
>TRBV28|NA|TRBJ1-2|NA
TGTGCCGGCAGCCGGGCTAACTATGGCTACACCTTC
CAGSRANYGYTF
>TRBV5-4|NA|TRBJ2-7|TRBD2
TGTGCCAGCAGCTTGGAGCGGGGTTCCCCCTACGAGCAGTACTTC
CASSLERGSPYEQYF
>TRBV7-3|few|TRBJ2-3|TRBD1
TGTGCCAGCAGCTTAAGTCAGGGGGTGGGCACAGATACGCAGTATTTT
CASSLSQGVGTDTQYF
>TRBV19|NA|TRBJ2-7|TRBD1
TGTGCCAGTAGTCCTAGCCGCGGGACAGGGAACTCCTACGAGCAGTACTTC
CASSPSRGTGNSYEQYF
>TRBV11-3|NA|TRBJ2-7|TRBD1
TGTGCCAGCAGCTTAGAGAGGGGGCGCGAGCAGTACTTC
CASSLERGREQYF
>TRBV28|NA|TRBJ2-3|TRBD2
TGTGCCAGTGGGAGCGGGACCCCCACAGATACGCAGTATTTT
CASGSGTPTDTQYF
>TRBV6-1|NA|TRBJ1-3|NA
TGTGCCAGCAGTGAAGCAAAAGACAGAGTAACGGCGGAGACTTTT
CASSEAKDRVTAETF
>TRBV7-7|NA|TRBJ1-1|NA
TGTGCCAGCAGCTTGAGGGTGGACACTGAAGCTTTCTTT
CASSLRVDTEAFF
>TRBV27|NA|TRBJ2-7|NA
TGTGCCAGCAGCCCCCTTTCCCACGAGCAGTACTTC
CASSPLSHEQYF
>TRBV18|NA|TRBJ2-2|TRBD2
TGTGCCAGCTCTCACTGGACTAGCCTGAACACCGGGGAGCTGTTTTTT
CASSHWTSLNTGELFF
>TRBV5-5|NA|TRBJ2-7|NA
TGTGCCAGCAGCTTCCGACAGTTCTACGAGCAGTACTTC
CASSFRQFYEQYF
>TRBV19|NA|TRBJ2-1|TRBD2
TGTGCCAGTAGTCCAGTCGGGACTATCTACAATGAGCAGTTCTTC
CASSPVGTIYNEQFF
>TRBV5-1|NA|TRBJ2-3|NA
TGCGCCAGCAGCGCTTTTTCGGAGGGTAGGGTTGTTACGCAGTATTTT
CASSAFSEGRVVTQYF
>TRBV14|once|TRBJ2-1|TRBD2
TGTGCCAGCAGCCCCGGGACTAGCAATGAGCAGTTCTTC
CASSPGTSNEQFF
>TRBV25-1|NA|TRBJ2-3|TRBD2
TGTGCCAGCAGTCGGACTAGCGGATCCACAGATACGCAGTATTTT
CASSRTSGSTDTQYF
>TRBV5-4|NA|TRBJ2-2|NA
TGTGCCAGCAGCTTGGTGCCTAGTGGGTTTTCCGGGGAGCTGTTTTTT
CASSLVPSGFSGELFF
>TRBV9|NA|TRBJ2-7|TRBD2
TGTGCCAGCAGCGATGAGGGACTAGCGGCCTCAACCTACGAGCAGTACTTC
CASSDEGLAASTYEQYF
>TRBV5-6|NA|TRBJ1-6|NA
TGTGCCAGCAGCTTGACCGACAGTGGGTCACCCCTCCACTTT
CASSLTDSGSPLHF
>TRBV7-8|NA|TRBJ2-7|NA
TGTGCCAGCAGCTTAGCGCCAGGGGGGACCTACGAGCAGTACTTC
CASSLAPGGTYEQYF
>TRBV27|NA|TRBJ2-7|TRBD1
TGTGCCAGCAGTCCGTACGGACAGGGCAGGGATTACGAGCAGTACTTC
CASSPYGQGRDYEQYF
>TRBV4-1|few|TRBJ1-2|TRBD1
TGCGCCAGCAGCCAAGAGACAGGGGACTATGGCTACACCTTC
CASSQETGDYGYTF
>TRBV30|NA|TRBJ2-1|NA
TGTGCCTGGGGGTCGGCAGGCATCTACAATGAGCAGTTCTTC
CAWGSAGIYNEQFF
>TRBV30|NA|TRBJ2-1|NA
TGTGCCTGGAGTGTACAAGGAGGATATAGCGAGCAGTTCTTC
CAWSVQGGYSEQFF
>TRBV10-2|NA|TRBJ1-1|TRBD1
TGCGCCAGCAGGGAACAGGGGGGCACTGAAGCTTTCTTT
CASREQGGTEAFF
>TRBV9|once|TRBJ2-1|NA
TGTGCCAGCAGCGTAGAGGCAGAACTCCAGGCCAAGAATGAGCAGTTCTTC
CASSVEAELQAKNEQFF
>TRBV30|NA|TRBJ2-2|NA
TGTGCCTGGCTGACAGGAGACTTCACCGGGGAGCTGTTTTTT
CAWLTGDFTGELFF
>TRBV20-1|NA|TRBJ1-1|NA
TGCAGTGCCCGGGGGGGCAGGGCTTTCTTT
CSARGGRAFF
>TRBV14|once|TRBJ2-1|TRBD2
TGTGCCAGCAGCCTGCCGACCCGGCTAGCGGAAAACAAAAATGAGCAGTTCTTC
CASSLPTRLAENKNEQFF
>TRBV27|NA|TRBJ2-1|TRBD1
TGTGCCAGCAGTCACGTCCTTTCGACAGGGCGCTCCTACAATGAGCAGTTCTTC
CASSHVLSTGRSYNEQFF
>TRBV27|NA|TRBJ2-7|NA
TGTGCCAGCAGTTTAGTTTCAGGGTCATTTCACGAGCAGTACTTC
CASSLVSGSFHEQYF
>TRBV19|once|TRBJ1-2|TRBD1
TGTGCCAGTACCTTCCCGGGGGGGGGACAGAAGAACTATGGCTACACCTTC
CASTFPGGGQKNYGYTF
>TRBV5-1|NA|TRBJ1-1|NA
TGCGCCAGCAGCTTGGAGGGACTGCGCACTGAAGCTTTCTTT
CASSLEGLRTEAFF
>TRBV12-2|NA|TRBJ2-2|NA
TGTGCAAGTCGCTTAGACGGGCTCAACGGGAGATCTACCGGGGAGCTGTTTTTT
CASRLDGLNGRSTGELFF
>TRBV27|NA|TRBJ2-7|NA
TGTGCCAGCAGTCCGACGGTTGCGGGGGAGCAGTACTTC
CASSPTVAGEQYF
>TRBV29-1|NA|TRBJ2-7|TRBD1
TGCAGCGCCGGGACAGGGGACGACGAGCAGTACTTC
CSAGTGDDEQYF
>TRBV5-1|NA|TRBJ1-4|NA
TGCGCCAGCAGCTTGGTAGGGACTCAAGCAACTAATGAAAAACTGTTTTTT
CASSLVGTQATNEKLFF
>TRBV7-6|NA|TRBJ2-7|NA
TGTGCCAGCAGCTTAGCCCAGGGCCACGAGCAGTACTTC
CASSLAQGHEQYF
>TRBV6-1|NA|TRBJ2-5|NA
TGTGCCAGCAGTGAAGAACTCATGCGGACCCAGTACTTC
CASSEELMRTQYF
>TRBV15|NA|TRBJ2-3|TRBD2
TGTGCCACCAGCCCTACTAGCGGGAGTGGCGCAGATACGCAGTATTTT
CATSPTSGSGADTQYF
>TRBV4-2|few|TRBJ2-2|TRBD2
TGTGCCAGCAGCCAAGAAGGGCCAGCGGGGACCACCGGGGAGCTGTTTTTT
CASSQEGPAGTTGELFF
>TRBV9|NA|TRBJ2-2|TRBD2
TGTGCCAGCAGCGACCGTTACGGACTAGCGGGACACACCGGGGAGCTGTTTTTT
CASSDRYGLAGHTGELFF
>TRBV7-6|NA|TRBJ2-3|NA
TGTGCCAGCAGCTTAGGCTCGGGCAGGGGCACAGATACGCAGTATTTT
CASSLGSGRGTDTQYF
>TRBV29-1|once|TRBJ1-3|TRBD1
TGCAGCGTTGATCTTGACAGGGGTTCTGGAAACACCATATATTTT
CSVDLDRGSGNTIYF
>TRBV11-2|NA|TRBJ1-1|NA
TGTGCCAGCAGCTTAGATTGGGGCCATAGGGGGAACACTGAAGCTTTCTTT
CASSLDWGHRGNTEAFF
>TRBV2|few|TRBJ1-1|TRBD1
TGTGCCAGTGGCGCCCAGGGGGCGAGCACTGAAGCTTTCTTT
CASGAQGASTEAFF
>TRBV19|NA|TRBJ2-2|NA
TGTGCCAGTAGTAGGGGGGTAACGAACACCGGGGAGCTGTTTTTT
CASSRGVTNTGELFF
>TRBV6-5|NA|TRBJ1-2|TRBD1
TGTGCCAGCAGAATGGACAGGAACTATGGCTACACCTTC
CASRMDRNYGYTF